These 24 T cell receptor beta chains came from one sample sequenced in a study of cytomegalovirus exposure and HLA in healthy donors. Repertoires were generated with immunoSEQ multiplex PCR, while TCRdb's copy carries only in-frame clones and drops some. The sample records 150,000 to 200,000 clones, 86% being singletons. Sequenced: PBMCs. All receptors come from a woman in her thirties in good health and CMV-seronegative.

The CDR3 nucleotides read TGCGCCAGCAGCACGGACAGCAACACCTACAATGAGCAGTTCTTC. It yields the protein CASSTDSNTYNEQFF. J is TRBJ2-1 and V is TRBV5-1; D possibly corresponds to TRBD1 (6 bases). Germline-derived CDR1 and CDR2 are SGHRS and YFSETQ. The CDR3 covers 15 residues. Trimming pared 4 bases from V and 2 bases from J, leaving 13 bases between. The variable domain in full, completed from reference TRBV5-1 and TRBJ2-1, reads KAGVTQTPRYLIKTRGQQVTLSCSPISGHRSVSWYQQTPGQGLQFLFEYFSETQRNKGNFPGRFSGRQFSNSRSEMNVSTLELGDSALYLCASSTDSNTYNEQFFGPGTRLTVL.

This clone was recorded only once. The rearrangement joins TRBV18 to TRBJ1-1; D gene uncertain. With 1 base removed from V and 8 bases from J, the gap between germline ends came to 11 bases. The CDR3 is made up of 13 amino acids. Germline V gives CDR1 KGHSH, CDR2 LQKENI. This CDR3 reads CASSPLGAVEAFF. The CDR3, as DNA: TGTGCCAGCTCACCACTCGGTGCCGTAGAAGCTTTCTTT.

The chain is built from TRBV7-9 and TRBJ1-4, with D maybe TRBD1 (5 bases). Germline V gene data show CDR1 as SEHNR and CDR2 as FQNEAQ (reference sequence). V was cut by 2 bases and J by 1 base, with 8 bases left in between. The CDR3 is 15 amino acids. The CDR3 protein is CASSLSGQTNEKLFF. The CDR3 DNA reads as TGTGCCAGCAGCTTATCCGGACAAACTAATGAAAAACTGTTTTTT. Drawing the rest from reference TRBV7-9 and TRBJ1-4, the complete variable domain is DTGVSQNPRHKITKRGQNVTFRCDPISEHNRLYWYRQTLGQGPEFLTYFQNEAQLEKSRLLSDRFSAERPKGSFSTLEIQRTEQGDSAMYLCASSLSGQTNEKLFFGSGTQLSVL.

The chain recombines TRBV30 with TRBJ2-2; no reliable D call. This CDR3 spans 15 amino acids. The germline CDR1 and CDR2 sequences are GTSNPN and SVGIG (reference sequence). The V gene lost 3 bases and the J gene lost 0 bases, with 11 bases spanning the gap. CDR3 nucleotide sequence: TGTGCCTGGAGAAGACGGATTACGAACACCGGGGAGCTGTTTTTT. Protein: CAWRRRITNTGELFF.

The genes are TRBV4-3 and TRBJ2-3; 7 bases line up with TRBD1. Germline values: CDR1 LGHNA, CDR2 YSLEER. The CDR3 is made up of 15 amino acids. Trimming took 3 bases from V and 0 from J; bases not matched to a gene: 3. CDR3 protein: CASSQGTVSTDTQYF. CDR3 bases: TGCGCCAGCAGCCAGGGGACAGTGAGCACAGATACGCAGTATTTT.

The J gene is TRBJ2-3, the V gene TRBV29-1, with 8 positions matching TRBD1. The germline gives CDR1 SQVTM, CDR2 ANQGSEA. The CDR3 covers 14 residues. V shed 3 bases and J 5 bases; nucleotides not matched to a gene: 7. DNA for the CDR3: TGCAGCGTTGATGAGGCAGGGGGCCTAGATACGCAGTATTTT. This codes for CSVDEAGGLDTQYF.

The rearrangement joins TRBV7-3 to TRBJ1-2; 7 nucleotides align to TRBD1. The V gene end was trimmed by 5 bases and the J gene end by 8 bases; junction bases not matched to a gene: 11. CDR3 size: 14 residues. Germline V gives CDR1 SGHTA, CDR2 FQGTGA. CDR3 in DNA: TGTGCCAGCAGCCGCCTGCCAACAGGGGAAGGCTACACCTTC. Protein product: CASSRLPTGEGYTF.

This clone was observed a few times. This chain joins TRBV7-3 and TRBJ1-1; TRBD1 might be the D (6 bases). The CDR3 consists of 14 residues. The V and J ends lost 2 bases and 4 bases respectively, with 11 bases between them. The germline V gene has CDR1 SGHTA and CDR2 FQGTGA. CDR3 in DNA: TGTGCCAGCAGCTTAGGGACAATGGGCACTGAAGCTTTCTTT. Protein: CASSLGTMGTEAFF.

The CDR3 DNA reads as TGTGCCAGCAGTTTTCCAGGGGGCGGTTGGGATGAGCAGTTCTTC. Its translation: CASSFPGGGWDEQFF. The V gene is TRBV27, the J gene TRBJ2-1, with 8 bases fitting TRBD1. Trimming cost V 3 bases and J 8 bases; bases outside gene matches: 9. Per germline, CDR1 MNHEY and CDR2 SMNVEV (reference sequence). This CDR3 region has 15 residues.

This clone appeared a single time. This rearrangement joins TRBV7-8 to TRBJ2-3; 11 positions agree with TRBD2. The germline V gene has CDR1 SGHVS and CDR2 FQNEAQ. The ends lost 3 bases at V and 4 bases at J; junction bases unmatched: 12. This CDR3 has 18 residues. The CDR3: CASSFRTSGPHFADTQYF. The CDR3 nucleotides read TGTGCCAGCAGCTTTCGGACTAGCGGGCCCCATTTCGCAGATACGCAGTATTTT.

This clone was counted once. CDR3 in DNA: TGTGCCGGATCATTAAACACCGGGGAGCTGTTTTTT. This sequence encodes CAGSLNTGELFF. The rearrangement uses TRBV28 and TRBJ2-2; D uncertain. Trimming took off 11 bases at V and 2 bases at J, with 9 bases between the two ends. CDR3 length: 12 amino acids. Germline assignment: CDR1 MDHEN and CDR2 SYDVKM.

The J gene is TRBJ2-7, the V gene TRBV5-4, with D maybe TRBD2 (5 bases). In germline, CDR1 is SGHNT, CDR2 YYREEE (reference sequence). CDR3 length: 15 amino acids. V lost 4 bases and J 4 bases, leaving 18 bases between the germline ends. This CDR3 is CASSRGWAGAYEQYF. The DNA of the CDR3 is TGTGCCAGCAGCCGGGGTTGGGCAGGAGCGTACGAGCAGTACTTC. The complete variable domain, with remaining parts taken from reference TRBV5-4 and TRBJ2-7, reads ETGVTQSPTHLIKTRGQQVTLRCSSQSGHNTVSWYQQALGQGPQFIFQYYREEENGRGNFPPRFSGLQFPNYSSELNVNALELDDSALYLCASSRGWAGAYEQYFGPGTRLTVT.

The CDR3: CASSAEPGTGTFF. CDR3 DNA: TGTGCCAGCAGTGCGGAGCCGGGGACGGGAACTTTCTTT. The rearrangement uses TRBV27 and TRBJ1-1; possibly TRBD1 for D (5 bases). The germline gives CDR1 MNHEY, CDR2 SMNVEV (reference sequence). Trimming cost V 5 bases and J 12 bases, with 19 bases left between them. The CDR3 runs 13 residues.

The chain links TRBV7-3 to TRBJ2-1; D ambiguous. The CDR3 covers 12 residues. V lost 5 bases and J lost 8, with 10 bases in between. Germline CDR1 is SGHTA and CDR2 is FQGTGA. In nucleotides, the CDR3 is TGTGCCAGCAGCGCCCAGCCAGATGAGCAGTTCTTC. Translation gives CASSAQPDEQFF.

The genes are TRBV7-9 and TRBJ2-7; 7 nucleotides agree with TRBD2. With V trimmed by 4 bases and J by 7 bases, 10 bases remained unmatched. The CDR3 contains 14 residues. The germline CDR1 and CDR2 sequences are SEHNR and FQNEAQ (reference sequence). CDR3 residues: CASSSVGGGREQYF. CDR3 DNA sequence: TGTGCCAGCAGCTCTGTTGGCGGGGGAAGGGAGCAGTACTTC.

The V gene is TRBV5-6, the J gene TRBJ2-3; TRBD2 aligns across 12 bases. The CDR3 is 18 amino acids. Trimming took 4 bases from V and 1 from J; bases not matched to a gene: 10. The germline V gene has CDR1 SGHDT and CDR2 YYEEEE. The CDR3 nucleotides are TGTGCCAGCAGCCGGCTAGCGGGAGGGTTTAGAGGCACAGATACGCAGTATTTT. As protein: CASSRLAGGFRGTDTQYF.

The chain is built from TRBV28 and TRBJ1-5; D may be TRBD1 (5 bases). The CDR3 is 15 amino acids. Germline CDR1 and CDR2: MDHEN and SYDVKM. The V and J ends lost 6 bases and 3 bases respectively, with 15 bases between them. CDR3 amino acids: CASSIGTAHNQPQHF. DNA for the CDR3: TGTGCCAGCAGCATCGGGACCGCGCACAATCAGCCCCAGCATTTT.

The genes are TRBV9 and TRBJ1-4; possible D gene TRBD1, 5 bases. Trimming left V 3 bases short and J 7 bases short, with 16 bases between. CDR1 is SGDLS and CDR2 is YYNGEE in the germline V gene. The CDR3 totals 15 residues. DNA for the CDR3: TGTGCCAGCAGCGCCGGTGGGGCACGCGGTGAAAAACTGTTTTTT. It codes for CASSAGGARGEKLFF.

The rearrangement links TRBV9 to TRBJ2-1; weak D call: TRBD2 (6 bases). Germline assignment: CDR1 SGDLS and CDR2 YYNGEE. V was cut by 4 bases and J by 3 bases, with 23 bases left in between. CDR3 length equals 18 residues. CDR3 in amino acids: CASSQPLARYDDYNEQFF. The CDR3 DNA is TGTGCCAGCAGCCAGCCACTAGCCAGATACGACGACTACAATGAGCAGTTCTTC. Full variable domain (outside the CDR3, taken from reference TRBV9 and TRBJ2-1): DSGVTQTPKHLITATGQRVTLRCSPRSGDLSVYWYQQSLDQGLQFLIQYYNGEERAKGNILERFSAQQFPDLHSELNLSSLELGDSALYFCASSQPLARYDDYNEQFFGPGTRLTVL.

This chain uses TRBV28 with TRBJ2-7; weak D call: TRBD1 (7 bases). This CDR3 comprises 15 residues. V dropped 6 bases and J dropped 3 bases, with 18 bases sitting between them. Germline values: CDR1 MDHEN, CDR2 SYDVKM. The CDR3 nucleotides are TGTGCCAGCAGATCCCCCGGCAGGGGGGTCTACGAGCAGTACTTC. Its translation is CASRSPGRGVYEQYF.

This chain connects TRBV6-6 to TRBJ2-7; D assignment may be TRBD1 or TRBD2 (6 bases each). The length of the CDR3 is 15 residues. CDR1 is MNHNY, CDR2 SVGAGI, per germline (reference sequence). V gave up 5 bases and J gave up 2 bases, with 16 bases separating them. CDR3 protein: CASSDEGGVPYEQYF. CDR3 coding DNA: TGTGCCAGCAGTGACGAGGGGGGCGTCCCCTACGAGCAGTACTTC.

The V call is TRBV2, the J call TRBJ1-4, with 10 bases that match TRBD1. CDR1 is SNHLY and CDR2 is FYNNEI in the germline V gene. The CDR3 length is 15 residues. With V trimmed by 5 bases and J by 8 bases, 8 bases remained unmatched. The CDR3: CASSPDRGLEEKLFF. The CDR3 coding sequence is TGTGCCAGCAGTCCTGACAGGGGGCTAGAGGAAAAACTGTTTTTT.

V gene TRBV10-3 combines with J gene TRBJ2-1; 7 bases match TRBD1. The junction had 3 bases not matched to a gene; V was cut back by 4 bases and J by 0 bases. Per germline, CDR1 ENHRY and CDR2 SYGVKD. This CDR3 is 15 amino acids long. The CDR3, as DNA: TGTGCCATCAGTGGGGACAGCTACTCCTACAATGAGCAGTTCTTC. The encoded protein is CAISGDSYSYNEQFF.

V gene TRBV4-1 combines with J gene TRBJ2-3; no clear D gene. V gave up 1 base and J gave up 2 bases, with 13 bases separating them. Germline lookup yields CDR1 MGHRA and CDR2 YSYEKL. CDR3 length equals 16 residues. Here the CDR3 reads CASSQVNMGFTDTQYF. In DNA, the CDR3 is TGCGCCAGCAGCCAAGTCAATATGGGCTTCACAGATACGCAGTATTTT.